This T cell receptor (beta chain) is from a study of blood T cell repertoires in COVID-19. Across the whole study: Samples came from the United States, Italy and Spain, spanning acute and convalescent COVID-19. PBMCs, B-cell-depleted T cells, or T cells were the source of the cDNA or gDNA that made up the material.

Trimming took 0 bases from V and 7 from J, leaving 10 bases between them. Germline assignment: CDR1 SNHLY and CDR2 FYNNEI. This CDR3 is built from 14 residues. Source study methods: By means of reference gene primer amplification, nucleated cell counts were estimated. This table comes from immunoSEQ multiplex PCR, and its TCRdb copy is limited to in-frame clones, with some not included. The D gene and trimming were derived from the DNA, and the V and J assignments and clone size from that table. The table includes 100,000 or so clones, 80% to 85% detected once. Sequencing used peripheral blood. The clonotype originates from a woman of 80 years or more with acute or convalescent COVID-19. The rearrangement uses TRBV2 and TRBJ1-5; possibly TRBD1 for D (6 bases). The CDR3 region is CASSEATGRQPQHF. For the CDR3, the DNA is TGTGCCAGCAGTGAAGCGACAGGTCGGCAGCCCCAGCATTTT.